The sequence of this T cell receptor (beta chain) was determined in a study of blood T cell repertoires in COVID-19. Overall study context: Specimens from acute and convalescent COVID-19 originated in the United States, Italy and Spain. Sample material is recorded as cDNA or gDNA derived from T cells, B-cell-depleted T cells, or PBMCs.

TCRdb's table, derived via immunoSEQ multiplex PCR, lists solely in-frame clones and lacks some. In the table there are hundreds of thousands of clones, about 89% of which are singletons. The CDR3 contains 14 residues. The V and J ends lost 3 bases and 4 bases respectively, with 9 bases between them. Germline V gene sequence: CDR1 LNHDA, CDR2 SQIVND (reference sequence). The sequence came from a woman in her forties or fifties with COVID-19, enrolled during active disease. This chain links TRBV19 with TRBJ2-2; D remains ambiguous. What was sequenced was peripheral blood. The chain's CDR3 is CASSIASGTGELFF. DNA of the CDR3: TGTGCCAGTAGTATTGCGTCAGGCACCGGGGAGCTGTTTTTT.